This T cell receptor (beta chain) was recorded in a study of blood T cell repertoires in COVID-19. Study at large: In each case, the material was cDNA or gDNA derived from T cells, B-cell-depleted T cells, or PBMCs.

In the original workflow: Amplification of reference gene primers was used by the study to estimate nucleated cell counts. Sequencing used immunoSEQ multiplex PCR; TCRdb keeps in-frame clones, though not all of them. That table supplies the V and J calls and clone size; D and trimming were determined from the DNA. Altogether under 200,000 clones are present, about 89% being singletons, with the ten largest covering around 0.77%. This clonotype was obtained from a young woman who had recovered from COVID-19. Sequencing was performed on PBMCs or T cells enriched from blood (not recorded which).

The CDR3 DNA sequence: TGTGCCAGCAGTGCAGTCGGGGAGCTGTTTTTT. Amino acid sequence: CASSAVGELFF. The chain combines TRBV2 with TRBJ2-2; D is unresolved. Trimming took off 4 bases at V and 7 bases at J, with 4 bases between the two ends. The CDR3 extends over 11 amino acids. Germline CDR1 and CDR2: SNHLY and FYNNEI.